The subject of this entry is one T cell receptor beta chain. Its antigen is as yet unknown. Sequencing was performed with immunoSEQ multiplex PCR; in TCRdb, only in-frame clones are kept and a portion is missing. The table lists roughly 30,000 clones, approximately 82% of them singletons. This sample is part of a study of human CD4 T cells and Enterobacteriaceae. Looked up from germline, CDR1 is SGHDT and CDR2 is YYEEEE. V dropped 2 bases and J dropped 4 bases, with 15 bases sitting between them. This CDR3 region has 16 residues. Sorting took every CD4+ cell except CD45RA+CCR7+CD95- naive cells, reaching over 95% purity. Healthy donors' blood was sourced from blood donation centers in Switzerland. CD8+, CD14+, CD16+, CD56+, CD19+ and CD25-bright cells were excluded before sorting. General study points: Broadly cross-reactive clonotypes: about 60% of the 19 ranked in the top 5%.

The chain couples TRBV5-6 to TRBJ2-2; tentative D call: TRBD2 (6 bases). The TCR sequence derives from a human donor in good health. Sequencing was done on a sample of memory CD4+ T cells from blood. For the CDR3, the DNA is TGTGCCAGCAGCTTTGGGGGGTTCGGCGGCACCGGGGAGCTGTTTTTT. Amino acids: CASSFGGFGGTGELFF.